Shown below are 21 T cell receptor beta chains from a single sample sequenced in a study of molecular identifiers for immune sequencing clone quantification. TCRdb redid the calling of the PCR reads with MiXCR, one entry per CDR3 protein. This table has roughly 300,000 distinct CDR3 sequences, roughly a quarter appearing once. The specimen was naive CD8+ T cells from blood, with Jurkat cell RNA spiked in. This sample's subset: FACS-sorted CD8+CD4-CCR7+CD45RA+ naive T cells. The receptors were sampled from a human donor in good health. Some libraries in this study had Jurkat cell RNA spiked in.

This clonotype has more than one count but fewer than ten. The chain has TRBV4-3 and TRBJ1-1; no clear D. The germline CDR1 and CDR2 sequences are LGHNA and YSLEER. This CDR3 region has 13 residues. Deletions cut 2 bases from V and 4 bases from J, with 8 bases between. The CDR3 sequence: CASSQYLSTEAFF. CDR3 coding DNA: TGCGCCAGCAGCCAATATTTGAGCACTGAAGCTTTCTTT.

This clonotype was seen at least ten times. The CDR3 sequence is CASAWRAGTEAFF. DNA for the CDR3: TGTGCCAGCGCTTGGCGGGCAGGCACTGAAGCTTTCTTT. The chain combines TRBV2 with TRBJ1-1, with D uncertain. Germline V gene data show CDR1 as SNHLY and CDR2 as FYNNEI. The CDR3 is made up of 13 amino acids. V was shortened by 8 bases and J by 4 bases, with 14 bases between the two germline ends.

This clonotype was recorded many times. The chain combines TRBV5-4 with TRBJ2-1; tentative D call: TRBD2 (6 bases). With 1 base removed from V and 5 bases from J, the gap between germline ends came to 13 bases. Germline values: CDR1 SGHNT, CDR2 YYREEE (reference sequence). This CDR3 spans 15 amino acids. The DNA of the CDR3 is TGTGCCAGCAGCTTGAAGGGGTTAGCGGACAATGAGCAGTTCTTC. This gives the protein CASSLKGLADNEQFF.

This clonotype appeared many times. The rearrangement uses TRBV6-5 and TRBJ2-3; D is ambiguous. The CDR3 is 10 amino acids. Per the germline V gene, CDR1 is MNHEY and CDR2 is SVGAGI. V was cut by 4 bases and J by 8 bases, with 4 bases left in between. The CDR3 here is CASSWPTQYF. The CDR3 DNA follows: TGTGCCAGCAGTTGGCCTACGCAGTATTTT.

The chain has TRBV5-6 and TRBJ2-1; perhaps TRBD2 as D (6 bases). Between the trimmed V and J ends, which lost 2 bases and 0 bases, there was a span of 12 bases. This CDR3 contains 16 residues. Germline loops: CDR1 SGHDT, CDR2 YYEEEE. Written as DNA, the CDR3 is TGTGCCAGCAGCTTCCAGGGACTGAGCTCCTACAATGAGCAGTTCTTC. Translating gives CASSFQGLSSYNEQFF.

This clonotype was observed a handful of times. The chain uses TRBV5-6 and TRBJ2-1, with TRBD1 matching over 11 bases. V was clipped by 6 bases and J by 6 bases; unmatched bases: 11. Germline V gene lookup returns CDR1 SGHDT and CDR2 YYEEEE. This CDR3 has 16 residues. CDR3 in DNA: TGTGCCAGCACCGCCCTAGGACAGGGGGCGGGCAATGAGCAGTTCTTC. It yields the protein CASTALGQGAGNEQFF.

Remarks on this clonotype: It may be a read error: a sequence one base away is much more abundant. This chain uses TRBV6-2 or TRBV6-3 with TRBJ2-5; D is uncertain. Trimming left V 5 bases short and J 1 base short, with 8 bases between. CDR3 length: 13 residues. The germline V gene encodes CDR1 MNHEY and CDR2 SVGEGT. The CDR3 here is CASSAAVQETQYF. In DNA form, the CDR3 reads TGTGCCAGCAGTGCGGCAGTCCAAGAGACCCAGTACTTC.

V is TRBV9 and J is TRBJ2-3, with a tentative D call TRBD2 (6 bases). Trimming removed 3 bases from V and 3 bases from J, with 20 bases in between. The CDR3 loop spans 17 amino acids. CDR1 is SGDLS, CDR2 YYNGEE, per germline. CDR3 loop: CASSGRPEVAGTDTQYF. CDR3 DNA sequence: TGTGCCAGCAGCGGGAGGCCTGAGGTCGCGGGAACAGATACGCAGTATTTT.

The V and J genes are TRBV6-2 or TRBV6-3 and TRBJ2-7; TRBD2 aligns across 14 bases. CDR1 is MNHEY and CDR2 is SVGEGT in the germline V gene. J gave up 4 bases and V 6 bases, and 5 bases lay outside the gene matches. This CDR3 spans 15 amino acids. This CDR3 reads CASRLGTSGGYEQYF. The CDR3 DNA follows: TGTGCCAGCAGGCTCGGGACTAGCGGGGGTTACGAGCAGTACTTC.

This clonotype was found a few times. V and J are TRBV7-9 and TRBJ2-7; 11 positions match TRBD1. The length of the CDR3 is 15 residues. Per germline, CDR1 SEHNR and CDR2 FQNEAQ (reference sequence). V dropped 5 bases and J dropped 6; count of bases not matched to a gene: 9. CDR3 sequence (DNA): TGTGCCAGCAGCCCGACCGGGACAGGGGGAGGCGAGCAGTACTTC. Translated: CASSPTGTGGGEQYF.

This clonotype appeared a single time. A junction boundary mismatches the germline segment, possibly from a read error. The chain is built from TRBV5-6 and TRBJ2-3; 13 bases are shared with TRBD2. The germline gives CDR1 SGHDT, CDR2 YYEEEE. This CDR3 contains 18 residues. The CDR3, as DNA: TGTGGCAGCAGCTTGGTGGGACTAGCGGGACTGGGCACAGATACGCAGTATTTT. It specifies CGSSLVGLAGLGTDTQYF.

The chain couples TRBV25-1 to TRBJ2-4, with no clear D. The CDR3 extends over 15 amino acids. Trimming removed 0 bases from V and 9 bases from J, with 15 bases in between. CDR1 and CDR2 (germline): MGHDK, SYGVNS. The chain's CDR3 is CASSEYSYGETIQYF. As DNA, the CDR3 is TGTGCCAGCAGTGAATATTCTTATGGGGAAACCATTCAGTACTTC.

This clonotype was counted between two and nine times. V is TRBV30 and J is TRBJ2-7; D gene unclear. V lost 0 bases and J lost 4, with 13 bases in between. Germline V lookup: CDR1 GTSNPN, CDR2 SVGIG (reference sequence). CDR3 size: 14 residues. The CDR3 region is CAWSVPVSRYEQYF. In DNA form, the CDR3 reads TGTGCCTGGAGTGTACCAGTGTCTCGGTACGAGCAGTACTTC.

This chain connects TRBV30 to TRBJ1-2; D perhaps matches TRBD1 (5 bases). Trimming took 0 bases from V and 2 from J, leaving 13 bases between them. The germline gives CDR1 GTSNPN, CDR2 SVGIG (reference sequence). This CDR3 spans 15 amino acids. The DNA of the CDR3 is TGTGCCTGGAGTGTAAGGCAGGGAGCGAACTATGGCTACACCTTC. Protein: CAWSVRQGANYGYTF.

This clonotype has at least ten counts. This chain uses TRBV27 with TRBJ1-1, with D perhaps TRBD1 (5 bases). Germline lookup yields CDR1 MNHEY and CDR2 SMNVEV (reference sequence). CDR3 length equals 13 residues. The V end was cut by 4 bases, the J end by 8 bases, with 14 bases between. The DNA for the CDR3 is TGTGCCAGCAGTTGGGGCAGCGCCATGGAAGCTTTCTTT. Amino acids: CASSWGSAMEAFF.

For this clonotype: A much larger clone lies a single base off, so this may be a read error. This chain joins TRBV29-1 and TRBJ1-1; D unclear. The germline gives CDR1 SQVTM, CDR2 ANQGSEA. V lost 6 bases and J 3 bases, leaving 14 bases between the germline ends. The CDR3 extends over 13 amino acids. DNA for the CDR3: TGCAGCGTCCGGGCAGGTCTTGACACTGAAGCTTTCTTT. It specifies CSVRAGLDTEAFF. The whole variable domain, filled in from reference TRBV29-1 and TRBJ1-1, reads SAVISQKPSRDICQRGTSLTIQCQVDSQVTMMFWYRQQPGQSLTLIATANQGSEATYESGFVIDKFPISRPNLTFSTLTVSNMSPEDSSIYLCSVRAGLDTEAFFGQGTRLTVV.

The chain joins TRBV9 to TRBJ2-7; TRBD2 aligns across 9 bases. This CDR3 comprises 15 residues. The germline CDR1 and CDR2 sequences are SGDLS and YYNGEE. V lost 4 bases, J lost 1 base, and 6 bases stayed unmatched. The CDR3 is CASSTGTSISYEQYF. In DNA form, the CDR3 reads TGTGCCAGCAGCACCGGGACTAGCATTTCCTACGAGCAGTACTTC.

The table lists this clonotype with many counts. The V gene is TRBV7-2, the J gene TRBJ2-6, with D uncertain. CDR1 is SGHTA, CDR2 FQGNSA, per germline. The CDR3 extends over 17 amino acids. V lost 5 bases and J lost 0, with 14 bases in between. The CDR3 nucleotides read TGTGCCAGCAGCCCTTTATACTTGAGCTCTGGGGCCAACGTCCTGACTTTC. It translates to CASSPLYLSSGANVLTF.

This clonotype has just a few counts. V is TRBV3-1 and J is TRBJ2-5; the D gene is possibly TRBD1 (5 bases). The ends were cut back, 4 bases at V and 7 bases at J, with 13 bases in the middle. Germline CDR1 and CDR2: LGHDT and YNNKEL (reference sequence). This CDR3 has 13 amino acids. CDR3 sequence reads: CASSPSETATQYF. The CDR3 DNA reads as TGTGCCAGCAGCCCTTCCGAGACAGCGACCCAGTACTTC.

The table lists this clonotype with a few counts. The chain has TRBV20-1 and TRBJ2-7; weak D call: TRBD2 (6 bases). The germline V gene encodes CDR1 DFQATT and CDR2 SNEGSKA (reference sequence). The CDR3 totals 15 residues. V was clipped by 2 bases and J by 2 bases, with 16 bases between them. The CDR3 sequence is CSARPLEGFPYEQYF. The CDR3 DNA is TGCAGTGCTAGACCTCTGGAGGGTTTCCCCTACGAGCAGTACTTC.

This clonotype was seen at least ten times. The chain links TRBV12-3 or TRBV12-4 to TRBJ1-1; D uncertain. This CDR3 has 15 residues. V lost 0 bases to trimming and J lost 1 base, with 9 bases between them. The CDR3 DNA is TGTGCCAGCAGTTTAGCAGTCGGAACGAACACTGAAGCTTTCTTT. Translated, it gives CASSLAVGTNTEAFF.